These 9 T cell receptor beta chains share one sample of origin, sequenced in a study of blood T cells in healthy people across ages. The use of a sample-barcoded 5' primer and a J-beta primer mix characterized a second PCR of about 7 to 12 cycles. TCRdb fed the 5' RACE reads into MiXCR, producing one record per CDR3 protein. The sample has hundreds of thousands of distinct CDR3 sequences; about 30% are singletons. The specimen was blood. These receptors originate from an elderly woman in good health.

This clonotype occurred many times. The rearrangement joins TRBV6-5 to TRBJ1-2; D may be TRBD1 (5 bases). Trimming shortened V by 5 bases and J by 8 bases, and 15 bases separated the two germline ends. The CDR3 spans 13 residues. Germline V lookup: CDR1 MNHEY, CDR2 SVGAGI. The CDR3 bases are TGTGCCAGCAGTCCGGGGCCGAGGTCCGGCTACACCTTC. Protein sequence: CASSPGPRSGYTF.

The genes are TRBV6-2 or TRBV6-3 and TRBJ1-5; D perhaps matches TRBD1 (5 bases). The germline V gene has CDR1 MNHEY and CDR2 SVGEGT. This CDR3 contains 18 residues. Trimming stripped 7 bases from V and 0 bases from J, with 22 bases between. The CDR3 coding sequence is TGTGCCAGCACTCCTAGCCGGGTAGGGGCCTATAGCAATCAGCCCCAGCATTTT. The encoded protein is CASTPSRVGAYSNQPQHF.

This clonotype was observed many times. CDR3 DNA sequence: TGTGCCAGCAGTTCGATAATACCCGGACAGCCACGTGCTAACTATGGCTACACCTTC. Its translation: CASSSIIPGQPRANYGYTF. This chain links TRBV27 with TRBJ1-2, with D maybe TRBD1 (6 bases). CDR3 size: 19 residues. With 4 bases removed from V and 0 bases from J, the gap between germline ends came to 24 bases. Germline V gives CDR1 MNHEY, CDR2 SMNVEV (reference sequence).

The CDR3 region has the DNA TGTGCCAGCACAGGGAATGGACGTGAAAAACTGTTTTTT. It is translated as CASTGNGREKLFF. The V call is TRBV2, the J call TRBJ1-4; weak D call: TRBD1 (5 bases). CDR1 and CDR2 from the germline V gene are SNHLY and FYNNEI. The CDR3 covers 13 residues. Trimming removed 7 bases at V and 7 bases at J, with 13 bases between.

This clonotype was counted between two and nine times. This may arise from a read error, as a much more abundant clone is one base away. The chain has TRBV2 and TRBJ1-2; no firm D call. This CDR3 has 14 amino acids. Trimming took 7 bases from V and 4 from J, leaving 16 bases between them. Germline V gives CDR1 SNHLY, CDR2 FYNNEI. DNA for the CDR3: TGTGCCAGCACCGAGGTCCAGGCCAGCTATGGCTACACCTTC. This codes for CASTEVQASYGYTF.

This CDR3 reads CASSIGLAGTTDTQYF. In nucleotides, the CDR3 is TGTGCCAGCTCAATCGGACTAGCGGGGACCACAGATACGCAGTATTTT. V is TRBV18 and J is TRBJ2-3; 12 bases agree with TRBD2. CDR3 length: 16 amino acids. Germline assignment: CDR1 KGHSH and CDR2 LQKENI. Trimming removed 5 bases from V and 2 bases from J; junction bases left unmatched: 5.

The chain recombines TRBV9 with TRBJ1-1; D perhaps matches TRBD1 (5 bases). CDR1 SGDLS and CDR2 YYNGEE come from the germline V gene. The CDR3 contains 17 residues. V was pared by 4 bases and J by 0 bases, with 19 bases between. CDR3 sequence reads: CASSPYPGDGMNTEAFF. The CDR3 DNA follows: TGTGCCAGCAGCCCCTATCCGGGGGACGGCATGAACACTGAAGCTTTCTTT.

The table lists this clonotype with a few counts. The chain is built from TRBV20-1 and TRBJ1-2, with a weak D call TRBD1 (5 bases). CDR1 and CDR2 (germline): DFQATT, SNEGSKA (reference sequence). V gave up 7 bases and J gave up 4 bases, with 16 bases separating them. The CDR3 runs 13 residues. As DNA, the CDR3 is TGCAGTGTATCACCTGGGACCCTCTATGGCTACACCTTC. The encoded protein is CSVSPGTLYGYTF.

This chain uses TRBV27 with TRBJ1-6; TRBD1 is a possible D gene (5 bases). Germline values: CDR1 MNHEY, CDR2 SMNVEV (reference sequence). CDR3 length: 14 amino acids. V was shortened by 10 bases and J by 11 bases, with 21 bases between the two germline ends. The CDR3 loop reads CATGAGTSGTPLHF. The CDR3 nucleotides read TGTGCCACCGGGGCCGGGACCAGCGGGACACCCCTCCACTTT.